The source of this TCR beta chain is a study of T cells in tumors after PD-1 blockade. Overall study: Treatment was either pembrolizumab 200 mg every 3 weeks or cemiplimab 350 mg every 2 weeks. Some patients also took daily vismodegib 150 mg during anti-PD-1 treatment.

Broader study findings: Some novel exhausted tumor clones appeared in pre-treatment blood, suggesting peripheral recruitment.

Produced via immunoSEQ multiplex PCR; TCRdb's table is partial and in-frame only. The top ten hold about an eighth of the sample, which has roughly 59,000 clones, roughly 78% seen once. Germline CDR1 is SGDLS and CDR2 is YYNGEE. V lost 0 bases and J 0 bases, leaving 9 bases between the germline ends. The CDR3 runs to 16 residues. This clone was counted a few times. Its antigen is as yet unknown. The V gene is TRBV9, the J gene TRBJ2-2, with D perhaps matching TRBD2 (5 bases). The sequence was collected from a human donor with basal cell carcinoma. This specimen was PBMCs, taken before anti-PD-1 treatment. This CDR3 reads CASSVDDYTNTGELFF. CDR3 coding DNA: TGTGCCAGCAGCGTAGACGACTACACGAACACCGGGGAGCTGTTTTTT.